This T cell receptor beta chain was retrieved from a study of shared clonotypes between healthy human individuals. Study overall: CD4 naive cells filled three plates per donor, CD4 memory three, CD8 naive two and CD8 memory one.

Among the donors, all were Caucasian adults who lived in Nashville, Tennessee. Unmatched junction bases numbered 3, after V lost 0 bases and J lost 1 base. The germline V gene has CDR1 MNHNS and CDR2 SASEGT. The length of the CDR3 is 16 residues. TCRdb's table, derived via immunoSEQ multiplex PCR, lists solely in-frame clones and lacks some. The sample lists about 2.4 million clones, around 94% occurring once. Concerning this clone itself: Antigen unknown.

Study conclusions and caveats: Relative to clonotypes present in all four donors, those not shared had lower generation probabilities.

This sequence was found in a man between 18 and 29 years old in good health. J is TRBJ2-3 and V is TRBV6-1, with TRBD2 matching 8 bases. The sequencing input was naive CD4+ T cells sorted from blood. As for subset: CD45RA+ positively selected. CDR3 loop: CASSEAYGRGTDTQYF. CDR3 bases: TGTGCCAGCAGTGAAGCGTACGGGAGGGGCACAGATACGCAGTATTTT.